This T cell receptor beta chain was found in a study of blood T cell repertoires in COVID-19 (TCRdb year 2020). Concerning the study at large: Samples from collaborators originated in the United States, Italy and Spain and spanned both the acute and convalescent phases of COVID-19. The prospective study material was composed of cDNA or gDNA derived from T cells, B-cell-depleted T cells, or PBMCs. Subjects who had been exposed to COVID-19, were actively infected with it, or had recovered from it provided the deeply sampled blood TCRbeta repertoires that made up the dataset. The repertoires were released in a freely available public database meant as a resource for research on the immune response to SARS-CoV-2. Samples came from the ongoing ImmuneRACE study (first 160 participants) plus 1,254 subjects from 6 global collaborators. Nearly every sample came with metadata listing a de-identified subject ID, COVID-19 status, age in years and sex. HLA class I and class II types, where available, came from metadata supplied by the sample provider rather than from assay-based typing. Paper-wide results and their limitations: The quantity of clinical and demographic metadata differed by source and by participant and was supplied without curation.

This clone was seen just once. Its binding antigen is unknown. Per-base quality was not reported, and no clone a single base away is much larger than it. Participants in the prospective study were aged roughly 18 to 100 years, lived in about two dozen United States geographic areas, and enrolled through a virtual design. To assign participants to cohorts, the prospective study relied on clinical history that participants themselves reported in a screening survey and a study questionnaire. Recovered participants in ImmuneRACE Cohort 3 were defined by two consecutive negative NP/OP PCR tests, clearance by a healthcare professional, or resolution of symptoms. In the prospective study, mobile phlebotomists collected whole blood, serum and a nasopharyngeal or oropharyngeal swab from each participant. Prospective study participants could optionally give additional blood draws and questionnaires over an approximately two-month period. Before DNA extraction, blood samples from the prospective study were shipped at room temperature or frozen.

TCRbeta CDR3 regions were amplified from genomic DNA by means of the immunoSEQ Assay, a bias-controlled multiplex PCR. In the source study's methods: The number of nucleated cells in each sample was estimated by amplification of reference gene primers within the assay. To quantify the absolute abundance of each unique TCRbeta CDR3 rearrangement, sequence reads were collapsed and filtered. Productive Simpson clonality was computed per sample as the square root of Simpson's diversity index over productive rearrangements. TCRdb took over this immuneACCESS table, retaining in-frame rearrangements with V and J assigned. Such tables are incomplete; in checked studies, under half of the missing clones stem from an unresolved V gene, and the remainder is unexplained. V and J calls and clone size follow that table, whereas D and trimming were derived from the DNA. This sample lists 250,000 or so clones; under 90% were detected once. Under 2% of the sample comes from the top ten.

Trimming accounts for 10 bases at V and 4 bases at J, while the number of junction bases matched to no gene is 7. The CDR1 and CDR2 encoded by the germline V gene are MNHEY and SVGAGI. The CDR3 holds 14 amino acids from the cysteine to the phenylalanine. Kept here is only the CDR3 DNA, which spans 42 bases and is read in frame from base 1. The clonotype originates from a man aged 55-75 years who had recovered from COVID-19. The sequence joins TRBV6-5 to TRBJ1-6; TRBD1 matches 7 bases in the middle. Sequencing input: PBMCs or T cells enriched from blood (not recorded which). The DNA sequence follows: TGTGCCACAGGAAAGGGACAGTATAATTCACCCCTCCACTTT. It specifies CATGKGQYNSPLHF.